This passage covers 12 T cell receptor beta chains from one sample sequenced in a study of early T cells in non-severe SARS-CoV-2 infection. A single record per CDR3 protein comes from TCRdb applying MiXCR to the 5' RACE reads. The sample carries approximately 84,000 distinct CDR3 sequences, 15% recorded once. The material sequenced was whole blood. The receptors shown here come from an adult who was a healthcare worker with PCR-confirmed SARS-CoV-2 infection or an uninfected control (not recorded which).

The CDR3 coding sequence is TGTGCCAGCAGTGAACTGGAGGGACAGGGCAATCAGCCCCAGCATTTT. Residues: CASSELEGQGNQPQHF. The J gene is TRBJ1-5, the V gene TRBV6-1; 8 nucleotides line up with TRBD1. CDR1 and CDR2 (germline): MNHNS, SASEGT. The V gene end was trimmed by 2 bases and the J gene end by 2 bases; junction bases not matched to a gene: 5. CDR3 length equals 16 residues.

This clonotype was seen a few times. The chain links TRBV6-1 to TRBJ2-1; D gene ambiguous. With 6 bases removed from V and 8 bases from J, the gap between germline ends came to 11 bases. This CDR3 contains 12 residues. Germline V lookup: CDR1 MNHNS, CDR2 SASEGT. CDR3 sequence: CASSPGGHEQFF. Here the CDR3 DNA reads TGTGCCAGCAGCCCCGGCGGCCATGAGCAGTTCTTC.

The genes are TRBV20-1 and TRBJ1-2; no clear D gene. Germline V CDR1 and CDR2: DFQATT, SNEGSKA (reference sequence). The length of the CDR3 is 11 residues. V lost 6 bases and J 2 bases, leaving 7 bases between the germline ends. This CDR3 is CSATSNYGYTF. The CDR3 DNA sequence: TGCAGTGCGACCAGCAACTATGGCTACACCTTC.

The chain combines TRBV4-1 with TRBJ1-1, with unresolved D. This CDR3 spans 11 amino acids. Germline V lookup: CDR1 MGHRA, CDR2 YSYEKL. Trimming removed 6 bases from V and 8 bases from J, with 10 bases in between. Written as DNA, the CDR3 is TGCGCCAGCAGGACCGGGTTAGAAGCTTTCTTT. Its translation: CASRTGLEAFF.

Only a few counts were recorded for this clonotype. For the CDR3, the DNA is TGTGCCAGCAACCAAGGACAGGGGAGCACTGAAGCTTTCTTT. Protein sequence: CASNQGQGSTEAFF. The chain joins TRBV12-3 or TRBV12-4 to TRBJ1-1; 9 bases are shared with TRBD1. J lost 4 bases, V lost 7 bases, and 7 bases had no gene match. This CDR3 contains 14 residues.

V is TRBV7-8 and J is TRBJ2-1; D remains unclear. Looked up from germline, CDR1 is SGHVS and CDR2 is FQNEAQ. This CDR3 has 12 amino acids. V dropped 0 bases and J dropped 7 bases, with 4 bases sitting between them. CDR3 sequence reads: CASSLALNEQFF. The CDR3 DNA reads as TGTGCCAGCAGCTTAGCTCTTAATGAGCAGTTCTTC. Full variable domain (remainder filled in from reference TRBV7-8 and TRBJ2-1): GAGVSQSPRYKVAKRGQDVALRCDPISGHVSLFWYQQALGQGPEFLTYFQNEAQLDKSGLPSDRFFAERPEGSVSTLKIQRTQQEDSAVYLCASSLALNEQFFGPGTRLTVL.

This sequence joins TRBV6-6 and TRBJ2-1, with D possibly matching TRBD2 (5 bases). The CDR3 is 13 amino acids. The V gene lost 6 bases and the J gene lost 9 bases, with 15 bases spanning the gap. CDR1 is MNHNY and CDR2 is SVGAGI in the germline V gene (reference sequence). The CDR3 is CASSPTSLGEQFF. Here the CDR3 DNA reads TGTGCCAGCAGCCCTACTAGTTTGGGTGAGCAGTTCTTC.

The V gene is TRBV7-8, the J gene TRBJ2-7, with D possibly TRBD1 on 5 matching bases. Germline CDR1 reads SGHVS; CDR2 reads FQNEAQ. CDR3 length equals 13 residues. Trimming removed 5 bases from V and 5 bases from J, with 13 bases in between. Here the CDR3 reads CASSTRPRDEQYF. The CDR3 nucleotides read TGTGCCAGCAGCACCCGGCCCAGGGACGAGCAGTACTTC.

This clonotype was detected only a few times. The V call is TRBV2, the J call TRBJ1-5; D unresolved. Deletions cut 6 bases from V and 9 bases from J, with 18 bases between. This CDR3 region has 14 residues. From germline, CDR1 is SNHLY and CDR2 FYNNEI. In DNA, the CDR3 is TGTGCCAGCAGAGGTACGGGGATATTCTGGCCCCAGCATTTT. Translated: CASRGTGIFWPQHF.

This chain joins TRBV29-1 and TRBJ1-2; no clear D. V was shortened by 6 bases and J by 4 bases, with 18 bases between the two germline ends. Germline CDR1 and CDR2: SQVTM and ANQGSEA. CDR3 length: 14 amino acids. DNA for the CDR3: TGCAGCGTCAGCGGGCGCGGGCGCAGCTATGGCTACACCTTC. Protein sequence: CSVSGRGRSYGYTF. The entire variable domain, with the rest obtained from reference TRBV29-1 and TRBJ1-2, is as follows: SAVISQKPSRDICQRGTSLTIQCQVDSQVTMMFWYRQQPGQSLTLIATANQGSEATYESGFVIDKFPISRPNLTFSTLTVSNMSPEDSSIYLCSVSGRGRSYGYTFGSGTRLTVV.

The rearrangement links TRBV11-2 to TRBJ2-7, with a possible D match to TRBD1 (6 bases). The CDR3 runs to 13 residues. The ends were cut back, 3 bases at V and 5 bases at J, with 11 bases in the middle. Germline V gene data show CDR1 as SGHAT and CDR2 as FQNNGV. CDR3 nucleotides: TGTGCCAGCAGCTTCGGGACATACCACGAGCAGTACTTC. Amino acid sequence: CASSFGTYHEQYF.

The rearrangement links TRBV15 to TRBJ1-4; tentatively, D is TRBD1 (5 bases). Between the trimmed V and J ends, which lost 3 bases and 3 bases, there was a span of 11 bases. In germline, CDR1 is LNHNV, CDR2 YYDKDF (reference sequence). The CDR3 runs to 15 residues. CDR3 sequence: CATSSDRSSNEKLFF. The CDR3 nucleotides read TGTGCCACCAGCAGTGACAGATCGTCTAATGAAAAACTGTTTTTT.